The 22 T cell receptor beta chains given below trace back to one sample, sequenced in a study of T-cell memory formation after mild COVID-19. From the 5' RACE reads, TCRdb called clonotypes with MiXCR, one entry per CDR3 protein. Of fewer than 250,000 distinct CDR3 sequences in the sample, 25% to 35% were seen once. Sequencing used PBMCs or a T cell subset sorted from them (not recorded which). The source of these receptors is an adult woman who had mild COVID-19 (a few samples of this study predate the infection). Cell type and time point are not known.

This clonotype was seen only a few times. The chain carries TRBV23-1 and TRBJ2-7; D remains unclear. TRBV23-1 is noted as an ORF with a role that remains uncertain. The CDR3 covers 14 residues. The germline V and J ends were trimmed by 6 bases and 0 bases, with 12 bases remaining between them. The CDR3 here is CASSPEAYSYEQYF. CDR3 DNA: TGCGCCAGCAGCCCCGAGGCCTACTCCTACGAGCAGTACTTC.

The chain is built from TRBV24-1 and TRBJ2-2; D perhaps matches TRBD2 (5 bases). V was cut by 0 bases and J by 3 bases, with 10 bases left in between. Germline lookup yields CDR1 KGHDR and CDR2 SFDVKD. CDR3 length: 16 amino acids. CDR3 sequence (DNA): TGTGCCACCAGTGATTTGGGAGGTCGGCACACCGGGGAGCTGTTTTTT. As protein: CATSDLGGRHTGELFF.

V is TRBV6-2 or TRBV6-3 and J is TRBJ2-7; 7 bases are shared with TRBD2. Losses at the gene ends were 6 bases for V and 5 bases for J; bases not matched to a gene: 13. Germline values: CDR1 MNHEY, CDR2 SVGEGT. The CDR3 runs 15 residues. Here the CDR3 DNA reads TGTGCCAGCAGCCGGGAGGACTTAAAGGGGCACGAGCAGTACTTC. Translating gives CASSREDLKGHEQYF.

The chain recombines TRBV12-3 or TRBV12-4 with TRBJ2-5; D could derive from TRBD1 or TRBD2 (5 bases each). This CDR3 has 14 amino acids. Trimming removed 8 bases at V and 0 bases at J, with 13 bases between. The CDR3 region has the DNA TGTGCCAGCGCTAAGAGGGGCAACCAAGAGACCCAGTACTTC. Translation gives CASAKRGNQETQYF.

The sample holds a few counts of this clonotype. The chain combines TRBV18 with TRBJ2-1; D remains ambiguous. Germline V lookup: CDR1 KGHSH, CDR2 LQKENI. This CDR3 is 15 amino acids long. V was clipped by 0 bases and J by 5 bases, with 11 bases between them. The CDR3 region is CASSPPYNRNNEQFF. DNA of the CDR3: TGTGCCAGCTCACCACCTTACAATAGGAACAATGAGCAGTTCTTC.

Only a few counts were recorded for this clonotype. V and J are TRBV19 and TRBJ2-2; D is unclear. The length of the CDR3 is 14 residues. Trimming removed 4 bases from V and 7 bases from J, with 13 bases in between. In germline, CDR1 is LNHDA, CDR2 SQIVND (reference sequence). CDR3 amino acids: CASSTGRTGGELFF. CDR3 nucleotides: TGTGCCAGTAGTACGGGCCGTACGGGCGGGGAGCTGTTTTTT. Together with reference TRBV19 and TRBJ2-2, the CDR3 gives the full variable domain: DGGITQSPKYLFRKEGQNVTLSCEQNLNHDAMYWYRQDPGQGLRLIYYSQIVNDFQKGDIAEGYSVSREKKESFPLTVTSAQKNPTAFYLCASSTGRTGGELFFGEGSRLTVL.

This clonotype has ten or more counts. This chain links TRBV6-5 with TRBJ2-2, with no clear D. The CDR3 loop spans 14 amino acids. Per germline, CDR1 MNHEY and CDR2 SVGAGI. Trimming removed 6 bases from V and 1 base from J, with 9 bases in between. CDR3 region: CASRKPGNTGELFF. CDR3 nucleotides: TGTGCCAGCAGAAAACCAGGGAACACCGGGGAGCTGTTTTTT.

The chain is built from TRBV20-1 and TRBJ2-6; TRBD1 agrees at 10 bases. This CDR3 spans 16 amino acids. From germline, CDR1 is DFQATT and CDR2 SNEGSKA (reference sequence). The J segment lost 2 bases and the V segment lost 3 bases, leaving 4 bases of the junction unmatched. CDR3 protein: CSASRTGGAGANVLTF. CDR3 in DNA: TGCAGTGCTAGTCGGACAGGGGGGGCTGGGGCCAACGTCCTGACTTTC.

V usage is TRBV9 and J usage is TRBJ2-2; possible D gene TRBD2, 5 bases. CDR1 and CDR2 from the germline V gene are SGDLS and YYNGEE. Trimming removed 7 bases from V and 0 bases from J, with 13 bases in between. This CDR3 is built from 15 residues. The CDR3 nucleotides are TGTGCCAGCGGAAATGGGAGAGCGAACACCGGGGAGCTGTTTTTT. Amino acids: CASGNGRANTGELFF.

The chain uses TRBV7-2 and TRBJ1-3; D possibly corresponds to TRBD1 (5 bases). Trimming left V 5 bases short and J 0 bases short, with 8 bases between. This CDR3 comprises 14 residues. Looked up from germline, CDR1 is SGHTA and CDR2 is FQGNSA. Written as DNA, the CDR3 is TGTGCCAGCAGCACCGGGACCTCTGGAAACACCATATATTTT. It is translated as CASSTGTSGNTIYF.

This clonotype was seen a few times. The genes are TRBV7-2 and TRBJ2-7, with D possibly being TRBD1 (5 bases). The V and J ends lost 1 base and 3 bases respectively, with 10 bases between them. The CDR3 length is 14 residues. The V gene's germline CDR1 is SGHTA and CDR2 FQGNSA. This CDR3 is CASSLGVDSYEQYF. As DNA, the CDR3 is TGTGCCAGCAGCTTAGGGGTCGACAGCTACGAGCAGTACTTC.

This sequence joins TRBV7-3 and TRBJ2-2, with 7 bases aligning to TRBD1. Germline-derived CDR1 and CDR2 are SGHTA and FQGTGA. The V and J ends lost 5 bases and 5 bases, in that order; junction bases with no gene match: 2. The length of the CDR3 is 13 residues. The CDR3 DNA sequence: TGTGCCAGCAGCGCACAGGGGACCGGGGAGCTGTTTTTT. This encodes CASSAQGTGELFF.

This clonotype turned up a few times. This chain uses TRBV6-1 with TRBJ2-5, with TRBD2 as a possible D gene (6 bases). Trimming took 6 bases from V and 5 from J, leaving 22 bases between them. CDR3 size: 16 residues. The germline V gene encodes CDR1 MNHNS and CDR2 SASEGT. CDR3 coding DNA: TGTGCCAGCAGGACAACCTGGGCGGGGAGATGGGAGACCCAGTACTTC. As protein: CASRTTWAGRWETQYF.

This chain links TRBV12-3 or TRBV12-4 with TRBJ2-1; 12 bases map to TRBD2. This CDR3 region has 19 residues. Germline trimming cut 6 bases from V and 2 bases from J; bases unmatched to any gene: 14. CDR3 in amino acids: CASSPSRGLAGTAYNEQFF. In nucleotides, the CDR3 is TGTGCCAGCAGCCCTAGCAGGGGACTAGCGGGCACCGCCTACAATGAGCAGTTCTTC.

The chain uses TRBV5-1 and TRBJ2-2; TRBD1 or TRBD2 may be the D gene (5 bases each). Per germline, CDR1 SGHRS and CDR2 YFSETQ. The CDR3 sequence is 15 residues long. Trimming removed 1 base from V and 3 bases from J, with 10 bases in between. The CDR3 DNA reads as TGCGCCAGCAGCTTGCGGGACGGAGACACCGGGGAGCTGTTTTTT. Translating gives CASSLRDGDTGELFF. Combining the CDR3 with reference TRBV5-1 and TRBJ2-2 gives the whole variable domain KAGVTQTPRYLIKTRGQQVTLSCSPISGHRSVSWYQQTPGQGLQFLFEYFSETQRNKGNFPGRFSGRQFSNSRSEMNVSTLELGDSALYLCASSLRDGDTGELFFGEGSRLTVL.

This clonotype occurred a few times. The J gene is TRBJ1-5, the V gene TRBV28; tentative D call: TRBD1 (5 bases). The V end lost 3 bases, the J end lost 6 bases, and 15 bases lay between the germline ends. The germline V gene encodes CDR1 MDHEN and CDR2 SYDVKM. The CDR3 length is 15 residues. The CDR3 DNA is TGTGCCAGCAGTTTTCTGGCAGGGTCCGGTCAGCCCCAGCATTTT. Amino acid sequence: CASSFLAGSGQPQHF.

The chain combines TRBV20-1 with TRBJ2-1; 13 nucleotides agree with TRBD2. Germline V lookup: CDR1 DFQATT, CDR2 SNEGSKA (reference sequence). There are 16 residues in the CDR3. The V segment lost 5 bases and the J segment 9 bases; nucleotides outside the gene matches: 13. CDR3 residues: CSAYPGTSGIPSEQFF. The CDR3 DNA is TGCAGTGCTTATCCCGGGACTAGCGGGATTCCCAGTGAGCAGTTCTTC.

This clonotype was detected only a few times. The chain links TRBV29-1 to TRBJ1-2, with D perhaps TRBD1 (6 bases). Germline lookup yields CDR1 SQVTM and CDR2 ANQGSEA. The CDR3 length is 18 residues. The ends were cut back, 0 bases at V and 4 bases at J, with 24 bases in the middle. The CDR3 protein is CSVEDPGGAGEKGYGYTF. CDR3 DNA: TGCAGCGTTGAAGACCCCGGGGGCGCCGGCGAAAAAGGCTATGGCTACACCTTC.

This clonotype was recorded at least ten times. The chain recombines TRBV7-9 with TRBJ1-1, with D hard to call. The V and J ends lost 5 bases and 1 base respectively, with 11 bases between them. Germline V gives CDR1 SEHNR, CDR2 FQNEAQ (reference sequence). The CDR3 loop spans 14 amino acids. CDR3 loop: CASSPESRNTEAFF. The CDR3 nucleotides are TGTGCCAGCAGCCCAGAGAGTAGGAACACTGAAGCTTTCTTT.

This clonotype has just a few counts. This rearrangement joins TRBV12-3 or TRBV12-4 to TRBJ2-2; D is uncertain. This CDR3 is 13 amino acids long. The V and J ends lost 5 bases and 3 bases respectively, with 7 bases between them. DNA for the CDR3: TGTGCCAGCAGTCCCATAGACACCGGGGAGCTGTTTTTT. As protein: CASSPIDTGELFF.

The gene calls are TRBV14 and TRBJ1-5, with D hard to call. Trimming pared 4 bases from V and 6 bases from J, leaving 10 bases between. Germline V gene sequence: CDR1 SGHDN, CDR2 FVKESK. This CDR3 contains 13 residues. As DNA, the CDR3 is TGTGCCAGCAGCCCGCAACCGGGTCAGCCCCAGCATTTT. Its protein product is CASSPQPGQPQHF.

The V and J genes are TRBV7-9 and TRBJ2-7; 8 positions match TRBD1. J lost 2 bases, V lost 5 bases, and 8 bases had no gene match. CDR1 is SEHNR, CDR2 FQNEAQ, per germline (reference sequence). The CDR3 has 15 residues. The CDR3 reads CASSPRVGQAYEQYF. In nucleotides, the CDR3 is TGTGCCAGCAGCCCTAGGGTGGGACAGGCCTACGAGCAGTACTTC.